A selection of T cell receptor beta chains follows, all from one sample in a study of identical twins. TCRdb ran MiXCR on the 5' RACE reads and lists one entry per CDR3 protein. The sample gives 350,000 to 500,000 distinct CDR3 sequences, about a fifth of which show up once; 9.5% to 15% is in the top ten. Specimen: naive T cells sorted from blood. These receptors came from a man in his fifties in good health. Both conserved end residues are part of each CDR3. A D gene is named only where the DNA matches it firmly. The size of a clone is reported for some rows only, either as once, few or many, or as a class for expanded clones.

>18|TRBV12-3/TRBV12-4|NA|TRBJ2-2|NA
TGTGCCAGCAGAACGCGGTACGCGGCTCGGGGGAACACCGGGGAGCTGTTTTTT
CASRTRYAARGNTGELFF
>16|TRBV12-3/TRBV12-4|TRBD1|TRBJ2-5|NA
TGTGCCAGCAGTTTAAACCGGGACAGAAGCCAAGAGACCCAGTACTTC
CASSLNRDRSQETQYF
>12|TRBV30|NA|TRBJ1-3|NA
TGTGCCTGGAGGGCGTCTGGAAACACCATATATTTT
CAWRASGNTIYF
>15|TRBV5-1|NA|TRBJ2-3|many
TGCGCCAGCAGCTCAGCATCGGCCAGCACAGATACGCAGTATTTT
CASSSASASTDTQYF
>15|TRBV29-1|NA|TRBJ2-3|once
TGCAGCGTTGAGACAGCCAAAACACCGGGGGATACGCAGTATTTT
CSVETAKTPGDTQYF
>14|TRBV7-9|NA|TRBJ1-5|NA
TGTGCCAGCAGCTTAGAGATGGCCGGCCAGCCCCAGCATTTT
CASSLEMAGQPQHF
>15|TRBV29-1|TRBD2|TRBJ2-1|many
TGCAGCGTATTAGACGGGGGGGCGAGGTACAATGAGCAGTTCTTC
CSVLDGGARYNEQFF
>16|TRBV9|NA|TRBJ1-3|few
TGTGCCAGCAGCGTAGCGCGGGGATGGGCTGGAAACACCATATATTTT
CASSVARGWAGNTIYF
>15|TRBV6-2/TRBV6-3|NA|TRBJ2-6|NA
TGTGCCAGCAGCTATGGGGACTCTGGGGCCAACGTCCTGACTTTC
CASSYGDSGANVLTF
>13|TRBV6-6|NA|TRBJ1-1|NA
TGTGCCAGCAGTCCCGGAGGGATGGGTGAAGCTTTCTTT
CASSPGGMGEAFF
>15|TRBV29-1|TRBD2|TRBJ2-1|NA
TGCAGCGTTGAAGGGACTAGCGGGGGGGACAATGAGCAGTTCTTC
CSVEGTSGGDNEQFF
>14|TRBV5-1|NA|TRBJ2-1|few
TGCGCCAGCAGCTTGGTCCCTGGGAGCAATGAGCAGTTCTTC
CASSLVPGSNEQFF